This T cell receptor (beta chain) was profiled in a study of control samples from healthy donors and cancer patients (dated by TCRdb to 2018 to 2020). From V the trimming removes 3 bases and from J it removes 13 bases, while the gene matches leave 5 bases of the junction unaccounted for. Per the germline V gene, MDHEN is the CDR1 and SYDVKM is the CDR2. The CDR3, cysteine through phenylalanine, is 13 amino acids long. The sequence is cut down to CDR3 DNA, 39 bases in frame from base 1. Libraries were constructed by the immunoSEQ multiplex PCR assay. As stored in TCRdb, this immuneACCESS dataset retains in-frame rearrangements with V and J assigned. A fraction of the clones does not appear; measured against another copy, unresolved V genes explain less than half of the discrepancy, and the remainder lacks a known reason. Here the sample has 100,000 to 150,000 clones; just under 90% occur a single time. The ten largest make up approximately 8% of the sample.

Comments on this clone: Which antigen it targets is not known. No much larger clone is present one base from it, and per-base qualities are unavailable.

The sequenced sample consisted of PBMCs. The receptor's source is a man aged 45-65 years with head and neck cancer. The chain is encoded by TRBV28 joined to TRBJ2-1, and 11 junctional nucleotides match TRBD2. The DNA is TGTGCCAGCAGTTTCCTAGCGGGAGGCCCTCAGTTCTTC. Its coded protein is CASSFLAGGPQFF. Full variable domain (CDR3 extended with the reference TRBV28 and TRBJ2-1 proteins): DVKVTQSSRYLVKRTGEKVFLECVQDMDHENMFWYRQDPGLGLRLIYFSYDVKMKEKGDIPEGYSVSREKKERFSLILESASTNQTSMYLCASSFLAGGPQFFGPGTRLTVL.